This T cell receptor (beta chain) was identified in a study of control samples from healthy donors and cancer patients. Germline V gene lookup returns CDR1 SGHTA and CDR2 FQGNSA. The ends were cut back, 8 bases at V and 6 bases at J, with 18 bases in the middle. This CDR3 region has 14 residues. Here immunoSEQ multiplex PCR was the method, and the copy in TCRdb shows in-frame clones only, minus some. Altogether 30,000 to 35,000 clones are present, 94% being singletons, with the ten largest covering more than 6.5%. This sequence was found in a man aged 60 to 69 in good health. The chain combines TRBV7-2 with TRBJ2-3; TRBD2 might be the D (6 bases). The material sequenced was blood. In nucleotides, the CDR3 is TGTGCCAGCTACATCGGGCCTGGGGGGGATACGCAGTATTTT. This codes for CASYIGPGGDTQYF.